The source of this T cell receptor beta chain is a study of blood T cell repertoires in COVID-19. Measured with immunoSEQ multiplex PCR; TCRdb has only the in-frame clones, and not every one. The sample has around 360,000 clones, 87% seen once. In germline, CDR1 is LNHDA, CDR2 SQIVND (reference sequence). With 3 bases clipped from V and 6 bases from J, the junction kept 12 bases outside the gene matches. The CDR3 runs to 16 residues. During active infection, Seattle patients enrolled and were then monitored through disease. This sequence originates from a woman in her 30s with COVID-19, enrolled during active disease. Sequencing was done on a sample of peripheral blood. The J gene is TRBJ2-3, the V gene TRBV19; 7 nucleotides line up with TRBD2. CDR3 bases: TGTGCCAGTAGTATCCCTCCTTCGAGCGGGGTGGATACGCAGTATTTT. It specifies CASSIPPSSGVDTQYF.